This TCR beta chain is from a study of blood T cell repertoires in COVID-19. Looking at the study overall: Collection of acute and convalescent COVID-19 samples took place in the United States, Italy and Spain.

CDR1 and CDR2 from the germline V gene are MNHEY and SVGEGT. V lost 2 bases to trimming and J lost 1 base, with 8 bases between them. CDR3 length: 14 residues. In the original analysis: The authors estimated nucleated cell counts from reference gene primer amplification. TCRdb keeps only in-frame clones here, not all; method: immunoSEQ multiplex PCR. V and J calls and clone size come straight from that table; D and trimming were deduced from the DNA. The sample has 430,000 or so clones, over 75% seen once; the top ten hold 1.8%. This clone has only a few counts. Individuals drawn from about 26 US areas were about 18 to 90 years old. Cohort allocation depended upon clinical history that participants reported.

The origin of this receptor is a woman aged 40 to 50 who had recovered from COVID-19. The chain recombines TRBV6-2 or TRBV6-3 with TRBJ1-1; D gene ambiguous. Input material: PBMCs or T cells enriched from blood (not recorded which). The CDR3 sequence: CASSYPEANTEAFF. The CDR3 coding sequence is TGTGCCAGCAGTTACCCCGAAGCGAACACTGAAGCTTTCTTT.